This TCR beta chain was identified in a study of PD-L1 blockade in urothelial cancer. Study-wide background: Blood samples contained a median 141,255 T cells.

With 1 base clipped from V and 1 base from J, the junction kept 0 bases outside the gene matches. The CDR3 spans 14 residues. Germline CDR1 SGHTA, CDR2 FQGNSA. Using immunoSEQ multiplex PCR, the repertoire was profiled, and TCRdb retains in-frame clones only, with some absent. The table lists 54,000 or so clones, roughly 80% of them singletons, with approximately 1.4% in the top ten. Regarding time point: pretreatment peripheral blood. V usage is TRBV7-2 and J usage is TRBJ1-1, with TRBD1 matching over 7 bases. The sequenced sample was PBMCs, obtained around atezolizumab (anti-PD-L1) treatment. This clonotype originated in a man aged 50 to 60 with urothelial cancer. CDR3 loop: CASSLDRGNTEAFF. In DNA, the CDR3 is TGTGCCAGCAGCTTAGACAGGGGGAACACTGAAGCTTTCTTT.